What follows are 11 T cell receptor beta chains derived from one specimen sequenced in a study of T cell repertoires in aging, cancer and after chemotherapy. Multiplex touch-down PCR with TRB-A/B primers amplified rearranged V-D-J TRB sequences. Using its own MiXCR run on the multiplex PCR reads, TCRdb lists one record per CDR3 protein. This sample has more than 3,500 distinct CDR3 sequences; 20% to 30% occur once, and the top ten carry around half. Amplification of TCR beta used genomic DNA extracted from peripheral blood. What was sequenced was blood. All receptors come from a human donor with a blood cancer.

The J gene is TRBJ2-2, the V gene TRBV5-1; 14 bases map to TRBD2. The CDR3 covers 19 residues. The germline V gene has CDR1 SGHRS and CDR2 YFSETQ. V gave up 0 bases and J gave up 5 bases; unmatched junction bases: 9. This chain's CDR3 is CASSLADGTSGRGTGELFF. The CDR3, as DNA: TGCGCCAGCAGCTTGGCCGACGGGACTAGCGGGAGAGGGACCGGGGAGCTGTTTTTT.

The rearrangement links TRBV20-1 to TRBJ2-2, with 8 bases identical to TRBD1. The ends lost 1 base at V and 3 bases at J; junction bases unmatched: 10. Germline CDR1 DFQATT, CDR2 SNEGSKA (reference sequence). The length of the CDR3 is 17 residues. Here the CDR3 DNA reads TGCAGTGCTAGAGCCGACAGGGGACAACAGTACACCGGGGAGCTGTTTTTT. Its protein product is CSARADRGQQYTGELFF.

The genes are TRBV6-6 and TRBJ1-1; D call uncertain. V was clipped by 2 bases and J by 6 bases, with 7 bases between them. Germline loops: CDR1 MNHNY, CDR2 SVGAGI (reference sequence). The CDR3 loop spans 12 amino acids. CDR3 sequence reads: CASSYTRSEAFF. DNA for the CDR3: TGTGCCAGCAGTTACACGCGGTCTGAAGCTTTCTTT.

This chain connects TRBV6-1 to TRBJ2-5; D might be TRBD1 (6 bases). The germline V and J ends were trimmed by 0 bases and 5 bases, with 16 bases remaining between them. This CDR3 contains 16 residues. Per the germline V gene, CDR1 is MNHNS and CDR2 is SASEGT. The CDR3 reads CASSEAYQGLRETQYF. CDR3 in DNA: TGTGCCAGCAGTGAAGCCTATCAGGGGCTCAGGGAGACCCAGTACTTC.

The V and J genes are TRBV20-1 and TRBJ2-7; the match to TRBD2 covers 15 bases. CDR1 DFQATT and CDR2 SNEGSKA come from the germline V gene (reference sequence). V lost 3 bases, J lost 2 bases, and 2 bases stayed unmatched. CDR3 length equals 15 residues. CDR3 amino acids: CSARGTSGGTYEQYF. CDR3 in DNA: TGCAGTGCTAGGGGGACTAGCGGGGGGACCTACGAGCAGTACTTC.

In its sample, this clonotype is medium-sized (0.01 to 0.1%). The genes are TRBV30 and TRBJ2-3, with D maybe TRBD1 (5 bases). V dropped 4 bases and J dropped 4 bases, with 15 bases sitting between them. CDR1 is GTSNPN and CDR2 is SVGIG in the germline V gene (reference sequence). This CDR3 comprises 14 residues. The CDR3 nucleotides are TGTGCCTGGACCAAGGGGCTAAACGCAGATACGCAGTATTTT. Its protein is CAWTKGLNADTQYF.

In its sample, this clonotype ranks as medium-sized. The genes are TRBV6-5 and TRBJ2-7; 8 positions match TRBD1. CDR3 length: 13 residues. Germline CDR1 is MNHEY and CDR2 is SVGAGI. Unmatched junction bases numbered 3, after V lost 2 bases and J lost 6 bases. The CDR3 DNA reads TGTGCCAGCAGTTACGCTGACAGGGGCGAGCAGTACTTC. Its protein product is CASSYADRGEQYF.

This clonotype was detected only a few times. This chain links TRBV12-3 or TRBV12-4 with TRBJ2-1; 8 bases align to TRBD2. The CDR3 contains 16 residues. V trimming: 3 bases; J trimming: 10 bases; junction bases outside the gene matches: 14. The CDR3 here is CASSFGGRTARNEQFF. In DNA form, the CDR3 reads TGTGCCAGCAGTTTCGGCGGGAGGACAGCACGCAACGAGCAGTTCTTC.

This clonotype was counted only a few times. The chain couples TRBV18 to TRBJ2-7; TRBD1 aligns across 8 bases. CDR1 is KGHSH and CDR2 is LQKENI in the germline V gene. The length of the CDR3 is 18 residues. After removal of 2 bases from V and 6 bases from J, the junction contained 18 bases not matched to a gene. For the CDR3, the DNA is TGTGCCAGCTCACCATTCCCCCTTGACAGGGGCCCACAGGGCGAGCAGTACTTC. This sequence encodes CASSPFPLDRGPQGEQYF. The full variable domain, its missing parts supplied by reference TRBV18 and TRBJ2-7, is NAGVMQNPRHLVRRRGQEARLRCSPMKGHSHVYWYRQLPEEGLKFMVYLQKENIIDESGMPKERFSAEFPKEGPSILRIQQVVRGDSAAYFCASSPFPLDRGPQGEQYFGPGTRLTVT.

This clonotype has just one count. The chain is built from TRBV6-4 and TRBJ1-1; D is possibly TRBD1 (5 bases). Germline V CDR1 and CDR2: MRHNA, SNTAGT. The CDR3 has 13 amino acids. Trimming took 6 bases from V and 7 from J, leaving 15 bases between them. Here the CDR3 reads CASSPTEDSEAFF. CDR3 nucleotides: TGTGCCAGCAGCCCGACGGAAGACAGTGAAGCTTTCTTT.

The chain is built from TRBV18 and TRBJ1-1; no clear D. Looked up from germline, CDR1 is KGHSH and CDR2 is LQKENI. V lost 3 bases to trimming and J lost 0 bases, with 8 bases between them. The CDR3 is 14 amino acids. This CDR3 reads CASSPSRMNTEAFF. Here the CDR3 DNA reads TGTGCCAGCTCACCCTCCAGGATGAACACTGAAGCTTTCTTT.